The 26 T cell receptor beta chains given below trace back to one sample, sequenced in a study of shared clonotypes between healthy human individuals. Profiling relied on immunoSEQ multiplex PCR, and the TCRdb table lists in-frame clones only, not all of them. The data contain over 800,000 clones, over 90% of them seen just once; the ten biggest clones take up more than 20%. The naive CD8 population came from CD45RO-negative cells selected for CCR7, without terminally differentiated effector memory CD45RA+ cells. What was sequenced was naive CD8+ T cells sorted from blood. The receptors were sampled from a young man in good health.

The chain links TRBV4-1 to TRBJ2-7; D not resolved. CDR3 size: 15 residues. Trimming cost V 0 bases and J 6 bases, with 15 bases left between them. The germline V gene encodes CDR1 MGHRA and CDR2 YSYEKL. The CDR3 loop reads CASSQDLGIVSEQYF. CDR3 nucleotide sequence: TGCGCCAGCAGCCAAGATCTAGGAATAGTCTCCGAGCAGTACTTC.

The chain joins TRBV19 to TRBJ2-2; the D is unclear. Germline lookup yields CDR1 LNHDA and CDR2 SQIVND (reference sequence). Between the trimmed V and J ends, which lost 8 bases and 1 base, there was a span of 8 bases. CDR3 length: 13 amino acids. CDR3 amino acids: CASRPENTGELFF. The CDR3 region has the DNA TGTGCCAGTCGTCCTGAGAACACCGGGGAGCTGTTTTTT.

This chain joins TRBV27 and TRBJ2-1, with D uncertain. The V end lost 2 bases, the J end lost 4 bases, and 6 bases lay between the germline ends. Looked up from germline, CDR1 is MNHEY and CDR2 is SMNVEV (reference sequence). The CDR3 runs 13 residues. CDR3 residues: CASSLIGYNEQFF. The CDR3 DNA reads TGTGCCAGCAGTTTAATAGGATACAATGAGCAGTTCTTC.

The V and J genes are TRBV30 and TRBJ2-2, with D unclear. The V end was cut by 2 bases, the J end by 6 bases, with 4 bases between. CDR3 length equals 11 residues. The germline V gene encodes CDR1 GTSNPN and CDR2 SVGIG (reference sequence). The CDR3 is CAWSIAGELFF. CDR3 sequence (DNA): TGTGCCTGGAGTATAGCCGGGGAGCTGTTTTTT.

This clone was counted once. The chain has TRBV7-6 and TRBJ2-1, with 7 positions matching TRBD2. Germline V CDR1 and CDR2: SGHVS, FNYEAQ. The CDR3 is 16 residues long. The V and J ends lost 3 bases and 1 base, in that order; junction bases with no gene match: 6. CDR3 sequence (DNA): TGTGCCAGCAGCTTTTGGCGGGAGCGTTCCTACAATGAGCAGTTCTTC. Translation: CASSFWRERSYNEQFF.

The chain is built from TRBV6-5 and TRBJ2-1, with TRBD2 matching over 9 bases. Germline CDR1 is MNHEY and CDR2 is SVGAGI. The CDR3 length is 16 residues. Trimming took 4 bases from V and 8 from J; bases not matched to a gene: 12. CDR3 residues: CASSFTSGPGVDEQFF. CDR3 DNA sequence: TGTGCCAGCAGTTTCACTAGCGGGCCGGGGGTCGATGAGCAGTTCTTC.

The chain links TRBV19 to TRBJ2-7, with a weak D call TRBD1 (5 bases). Germline lookup yields CDR1 LNHDA and CDR2 SQIVND (reference sequence). CDR3 length: 16 residues. The V end was cut by 3 bases, the J end by 0 bases, with 15 bases between. This CDR3 is CASSIGPGPLSYEQYF. Written as DNA, the CDR3 is TGTGCCAGTAGTATTGGGCCAGGGCCGCTCTCCTACGAGCAGTACTTC.

V usage is TRBV7-6 and J usage is TRBJ2-1; D is uncertain. The CDR3 covers 14 residues. The ends were cut back, 5 bases at V and 4 bases at J, with 12 bases in the middle. CDR1 is SGHVS, CDR2 FNYEAQ, per germline. The CDR3 loop reads CASSLDPSYNEQFF. In nucleotides, the CDR3 is TGTGCCAGCAGCCTTGACCCCTCATACAATGAGCAGTTCTTC.

The rearrangement uses TRBV30 and TRBJ2-7; 7 bases are shared with TRBD1. From germline, CDR1 is GTSNPN and CDR2 SVGIG (reference sequence). Trimming cost V 5 bases and J 2 bases; bases outside gene matches: 12. CDR3 length: 15 amino acids. CDR3 sequence: CAWGQAPEFPYEQYF. The DNA for the CDR3 is TGTGCCTGGGGACAGGCCCCGGAGTTCCCCTACGAGCAGTACTTC.

This sequence joins TRBV7-9 and TRBJ2-1; 8 bases line up with TRBD2. Losses at the gene ends were 6 bases for V and 4 bases for J; bases not matched to a gene: 11. This CDR3 has 16 amino acids. Per the germline V gene, CDR1 is SEHNR and CDR2 is FQNEAQ (reference sequence). This CDR3 reads CASSTSTGGIYNEQFF. The CDR3 DNA reads TGTGCCAGCAGTACAAGTACGGGAGGGATATACAATGAGCAGTTCTTC.

The V gene is TRBV11-2, the J gene TRBJ2-3; 7 positions match TRBD2. The germline V gene has CDR1 SGHAT and CDR2 FQNNGV. This CDR3 is built from 19 residues. The V segment lost 0 bases and the J segment 2 bases; nucleotides outside the gene matches: 14. The CDR3 coding sequence is TGTGCCAGCAGCTTAGATGGGTGGGAGGGCAATTCCCTCACAGATACGCAGTATTTT. It codes for CASSLDGWEGNSLTDTQYF.

This clone was seen once. V is TRBV7-2 and J is TRBJ2-7; TRBD2 matches 11 bases. Losses at the gene ends were 5 bases for V and 7 bases for J; bases not matched to a gene: 7. Germline V gene data show CDR1 as SGHTA and CDR2 as FQGNSA. The CDR3 runs 14 residues. CDR3 loop: CASSPRIAGGEQYF. In DNA form, the CDR3 reads TGTGCCAGCAGCCCGAGAATAGCGGGAGGGGAGCAGTACTTC. The entire variable domain, with the rest obtained from reference TRBV7-2 and TRBJ2-7, is as follows: GAGVSQSPSNKVTEKGKDVELRCDPISGHTALYWYRQSLGQGLEFLIYFQGNSAPDKSGLPSDRFSAERTGGSVSTLTIQRTQQEDSAVYLCASSPRIAGGEQYFGPGTRLTVT.

A remark on this clone: This specimen includes other DNA sequences encoding the same CDR3. The chain recombines TRBV27 with TRBJ2-7; D unresolved. The CDR3 length is 12 residues. Germline CDR1 reads MNHEY; CDR2 reads SMNVEV (reference sequence). The V end lost 4 bases, the J end lost 5 bases, and 9 bases lay between the germline ends. The chain's CDR3 is CASSSLGDEQYF. Here the CDR3 DNA reads TGTGCCAGCAGTTCTCTAGGTGACGAGCAGTACTTC.

A single count supports this clone. The genes are TRBV28 and TRBJ1-1, with TRBD1 as a possible D gene (5 bases). The CDR3 sequence is 15 residues long. CDR1 and CDR2 (germline): MDHEN, SYDVKM. V was shortened by 6 bases and J by 5 bases, with 19 bases between the two germline ends. CDR3 sequence reads: CASSPPLGRGTEAFF. The CDR3 coding sequence is TGTGCCAGCAGCCCCCCTTTGGGGAGGGGTACTGAAGCTTTCTTT.

The chain couples TRBV5-1 to TRBJ2-3; weak D call: TRBD2 (6 bases). The ends were cut back, 4 bases at V and 1 base at J, with 16 bases in the middle. The germline gives CDR1 SGHRS, CDR2 YFSETQ. The CDR3 has 16 residues. The CDR3 DNA sequence: TGCGCCAGCAGCCCCGGAGGGAGTGGTCGCACAGATACGCAGTATTTT. It translates to CASSPGGSGRTDTQYF.

This chain joins TRBV19 and TRBJ2-2, with 14 bases that match TRBD2. Germline V lookup: CDR1 LNHDA, CDR2 SQIVND (reference sequence). Trimming cost V 4 bases and J 4 bases; bases outside gene matches: 5. The CDR3 sequence is 17 residues long. The CDR3 region is CASSKRLAGGITGELFF. CDR3 coding DNA: TGTGCCAGTAGTAAGAGACTAGCGGGAGGGATCACCGGGGAGCTGTTTTTT.

This sequence joins TRBV7-3 and TRBJ2-1; 14 bases align to TRBD2. Germline V gene data show CDR1 as SGHTA and CDR2 as FQGTGA. The CDR3 loop spans 19 amino acids. The ends lost 2 bases at V and 1 base at J; junction bases unmatched: 7. CDR3 protein: CASSLEGLAGVGSYNEQFF. DNA of the CDR3: TGTGCCAGCAGCTTAGAGGGACTAGCGGGAGTAGGGTCCTACAATGAGCAGTTCTTC.

The chain combines TRBV29-1 with TRBJ2-1; 12 bases are a match to TRBD2. The V gene's germline CDR1 is SQVTM and CDR2 ANQGSEA. The CDR3 sequence is 15 residues long. J lost 8 bases, V lost 0 bases, and 5 bases had no gene match. The CDR3 is CSVEDGLAGLYEQFF. CDR3 coding DNA: TGCAGCGTTGAAGATGGACTAGCGGGACTTTATGAGCAGTTCTTC.

The chain joins TRBV25-1 to TRBJ2-3; TRBD2 matches 8 bases. Germline V CDR1 and CDR2: MGHDK, SYGVNS. This CDR3 comprises 15 residues. V shed 6 bases, J shed 4 bases, and the junction held 9 bases outside the gene matches. CDR3 in DNA: TGTGCCAGCAGACCGGGGGCGGGGGGACCAGATACGCAGTATTTT. It yields the protein CASRPGAGGPDTQYF.

The V gene is TRBV28, the J gene TRBJ2-1; possible D gene TRBD1, 6 bases. Deletions cut 1 base from V and 10 bases from J, with 11 bases between. Germline V gene sequence: CDR1 MDHEN, CDR2 SYDVKM. The CDR3 spans 13 residues. The CDR3 loop reads CASSLFQGSEQFF. CDR3 sequence (DNA): TGTGCCAGCAGTTTATTTCAGGGGAGCGAGCAGTTCTTC.

The chain recombines TRBV5-4 with TRBJ2-7; TRBD1 agrees at 7 bases. CDR1 is SGHNT, CDR2 YYREEE, per germline (reference sequence). The CDR3 is 13 residues long. The DNA for the CDR3 is TGTGCTGCGAAGGACAGGAGTATCGACGAGCAGTACTTC. Translating it yields CAAKDRSIDEQYF.

This clone was found once. This chain uses TRBV4-1 with TRBJ2-2; 7 bases fit TRBD2. V was pared by 0 bases and J by 7 bases, with 8 bases of the junction left unmatched. The V gene's germline CDR1 is MGHRA and CDR2 YSYEKL. The CDR3 is made up of 16 amino acids. CDR3 nucleotides: TGCGCCAGCAGCCAAGAGCGGGGGAGGGTGGTCGGGGAGCTGTTTTTT. This codes for CASSQERGRVVGELFF.

The chain combines TRBV9 with TRBJ1-1; no firm D call. Germline CDR1 SGDLS, CDR2 YYNGEE. Trimming shortened V by 0 bases and J by 3 bases, and 15 bases separated the two germline ends. The CDR3 is 16 amino acids. This chain's CDR3 is CASSVGAGWEDTEAFF. CDR3 bases: TGTGCCAGCAGCGTAGGGGCCGGCTGGGAGGACACTGAAGCTTTCTTT.

The genes are TRBV5-4 and TRBJ1-5, with D unresolved. The CDR3 has 17 residues. The ends were cut back, 1 base at V and 4 bases at J, with 18 bases in the middle. Per the germline V gene, CDR1 is SGHNT and CDR2 is YYREEE (reference sequence). The CDR3 loop reads CASSLSSRPRRNQPQHF. CDR3 DNA sequence: TGTGCCAGCAGCTTGTCTTCCCGACCCAGGCGTAATCAGCCCCAGCATTTT.

The chain is built from TRBV25-1 and TRBJ1-4; D is perhaps TRBD1 (5 bases). The CDR3 sequence is 13 residues long. CDR1 and CDR2 from the germline V gene are MGHDK and SYGVNS. Trimming left V 0 bases short and J 14 bases short, with 13 bases between. In nucleotides, the CDR3 is TGTGCCAGCAGTGAATATTCAGGGCGGGATCTGTTTTTT. Amino acids: CASSEYSGRDLFF.

This sequence joins TRBV18 and TRBJ2-5, with D uncertain. This CDR3 is 15 amino acids long. Between the trimmed V and J ends, which lost 8 bases and 1 base, there was a span of 17 bases. The germline gives CDR1 KGHSH, CDR2 LQKENI. CDR3 bases: TGTGCCAGCCAATCGAGGCTAGACCCCCAAGAGACCCAGTACTTC. Protein sequence: CASQSRLDPQETQYF.